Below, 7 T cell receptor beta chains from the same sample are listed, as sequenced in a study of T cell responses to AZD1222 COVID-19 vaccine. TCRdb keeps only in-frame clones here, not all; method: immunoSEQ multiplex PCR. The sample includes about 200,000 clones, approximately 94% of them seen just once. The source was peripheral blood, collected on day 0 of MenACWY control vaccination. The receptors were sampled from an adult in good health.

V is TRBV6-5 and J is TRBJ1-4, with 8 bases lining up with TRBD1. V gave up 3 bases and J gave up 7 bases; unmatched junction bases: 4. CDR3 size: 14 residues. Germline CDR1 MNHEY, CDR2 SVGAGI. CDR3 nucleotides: TGTGCCAGCAGTTATCAACAGGGGGGTGAAAAACTGTTTTTT. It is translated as CASSYQQGGEKLFF.

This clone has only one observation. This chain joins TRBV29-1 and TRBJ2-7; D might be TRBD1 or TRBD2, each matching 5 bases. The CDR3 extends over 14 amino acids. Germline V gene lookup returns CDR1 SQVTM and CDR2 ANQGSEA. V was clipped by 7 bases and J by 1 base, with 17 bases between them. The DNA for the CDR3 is TGCAGCGCCCGGTCGGGGCTAAGTTCCTACGAGCAGTACTTC. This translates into CSARSGLSSYEQYF.

DNA of the CDR3: TGTGCCAGCAGTTACCCACCTGCTGAAGCTTTCTTT. Protein product: CASSYPPAEAFF. The rearrangement joins TRBV6-5 to TRBJ1-1; D ambiguous. Germline V gives CDR1 MNHEY, CDR2 SVGAGI. There are 12 residues in the CDR3. V was clipped by 2 bases and J by 6 bases, with 7 bases between them.

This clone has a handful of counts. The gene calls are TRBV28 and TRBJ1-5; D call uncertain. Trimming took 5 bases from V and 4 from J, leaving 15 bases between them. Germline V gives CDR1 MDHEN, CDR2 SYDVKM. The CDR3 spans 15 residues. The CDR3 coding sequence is TGTGCCAGCAGTCCGTCCTCCCTGGGGAATCAGCCCCAGCATTTT. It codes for CASSPSSLGNQPQHF. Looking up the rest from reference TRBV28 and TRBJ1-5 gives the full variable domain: DVKVTQSSRYLVKRTGEKVFLECVQDMDHENMFWYRQDPGLGLRLIYFSYDVKMKEKGDIPEGYSVSREKKERFSLILESASTNQTSMYLCASSPSSLGNQPQHFGDGTRLSIL.

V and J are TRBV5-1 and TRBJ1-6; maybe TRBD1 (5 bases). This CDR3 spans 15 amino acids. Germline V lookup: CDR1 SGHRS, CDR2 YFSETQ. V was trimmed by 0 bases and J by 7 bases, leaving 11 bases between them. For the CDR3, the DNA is TGCGCCAGCAGCTTGGGCGGGACTGGGAATTCACCCCTCCACTTT. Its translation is CASSLGGTGNSPLHF.

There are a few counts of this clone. As DNA, the CDR3 is TGTGCCATCAGTGACGGACCGATGAACACTGAAGCTTTCTTT. It codes for CAISDGPMNTEAFF. The J gene is TRBJ1-1, the V gene TRBV10-3; D ambiguous. V lost 3 bases and J lost 0, with 8 bases in between. Germline V gives CDR1 ENHRY, CDR2 SYGVKD. The CDR3 runs 14 residues.

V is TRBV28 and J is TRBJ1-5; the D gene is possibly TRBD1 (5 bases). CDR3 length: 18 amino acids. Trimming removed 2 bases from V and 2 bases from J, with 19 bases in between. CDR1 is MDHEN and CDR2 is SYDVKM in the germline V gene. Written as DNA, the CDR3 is TGTGCCAGCAGTTTAACCGATCAGGGAGTACAAGGCAATCAGCCCCAGCATTTT. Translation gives CASSLTDQGVQGNQPQHF.